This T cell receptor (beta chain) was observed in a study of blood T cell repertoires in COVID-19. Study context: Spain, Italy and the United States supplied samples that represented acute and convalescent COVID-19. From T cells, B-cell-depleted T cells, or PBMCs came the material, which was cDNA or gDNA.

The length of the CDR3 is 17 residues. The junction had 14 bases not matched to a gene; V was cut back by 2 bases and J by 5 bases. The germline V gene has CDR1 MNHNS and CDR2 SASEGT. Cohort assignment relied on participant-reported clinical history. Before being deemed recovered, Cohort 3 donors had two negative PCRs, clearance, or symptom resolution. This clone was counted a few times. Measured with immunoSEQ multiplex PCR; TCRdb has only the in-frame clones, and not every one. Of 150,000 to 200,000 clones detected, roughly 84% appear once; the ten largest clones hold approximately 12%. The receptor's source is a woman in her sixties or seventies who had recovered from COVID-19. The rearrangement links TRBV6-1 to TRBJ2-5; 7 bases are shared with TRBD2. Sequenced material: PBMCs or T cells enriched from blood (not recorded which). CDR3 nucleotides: TGTGCCAGCAGTGAAAGGGAGCGGGGTAATTTTTTTGAGACCCAGTACTTC. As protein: CASSERERGNFFETQYF.